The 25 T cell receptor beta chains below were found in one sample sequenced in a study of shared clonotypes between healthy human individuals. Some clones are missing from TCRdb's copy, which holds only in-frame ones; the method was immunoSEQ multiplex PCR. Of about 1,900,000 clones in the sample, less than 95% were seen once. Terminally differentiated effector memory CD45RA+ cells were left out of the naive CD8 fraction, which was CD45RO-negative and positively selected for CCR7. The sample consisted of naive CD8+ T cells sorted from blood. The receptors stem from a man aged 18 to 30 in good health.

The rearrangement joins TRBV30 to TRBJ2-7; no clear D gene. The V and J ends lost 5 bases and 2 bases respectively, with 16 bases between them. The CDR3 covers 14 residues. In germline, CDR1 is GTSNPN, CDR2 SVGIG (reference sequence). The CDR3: CAWGGEQVPYEQYF. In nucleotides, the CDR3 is TGTGCCTGGGGTGGAGAACAAGTCCCCTACGAGCAGTACTTC. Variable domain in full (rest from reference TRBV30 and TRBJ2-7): SQTIHQWPATLVQPVGSPLSLECTVEGTSNPNLYWYRQAAGRGLQLLFYSVGIGQISSEVPQNLSASRPQDRQFILSSKKLLLSDSGFYLCAWGGEQVPYEQYFGPGTRLTVT.

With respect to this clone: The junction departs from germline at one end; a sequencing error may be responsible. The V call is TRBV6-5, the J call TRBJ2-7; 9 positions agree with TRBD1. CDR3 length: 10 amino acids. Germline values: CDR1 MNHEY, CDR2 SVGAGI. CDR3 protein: CASSEGTGSF. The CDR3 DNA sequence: TGTGCCAGCAGTGAAGGGACAGGGAGTTTC.

The CDR3 bases are TGTGCCAGCAGCCAATGGACTGAAGAGACCCAGTACTTC. This sequence encodes CASSQWTEETQYF. The chain recombines TRBV7-8 with TRBJ2-5; tentative D call: TRBD2 (5 bases). V dropped 5 bases and J dropped 3 bases, with 10 bases sitting between them. The CDR3 length is 13 residues. CDR1 is SGHVS, CDR2 FQNEAQ, per germline.

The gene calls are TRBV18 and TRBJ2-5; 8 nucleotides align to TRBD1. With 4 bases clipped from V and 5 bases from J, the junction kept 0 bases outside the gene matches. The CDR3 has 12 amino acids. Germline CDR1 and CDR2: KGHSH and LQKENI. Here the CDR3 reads CASSRTGETQYF. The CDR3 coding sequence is TGTGCCAGCTCACGGACAGGGGAGACCCAGTACTTC.

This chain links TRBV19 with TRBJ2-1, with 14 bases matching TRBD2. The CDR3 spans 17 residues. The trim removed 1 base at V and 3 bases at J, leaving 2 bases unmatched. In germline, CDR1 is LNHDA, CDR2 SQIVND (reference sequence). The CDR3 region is CASSIVGLAGGYNEQFF. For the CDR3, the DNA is TGTGCCAGTAGTATAGTCGGACTAGCGGGGGGCTACAATGAGCAGTTCTTC. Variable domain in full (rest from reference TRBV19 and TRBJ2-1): DGGITQSPKYLFRKEGQNVTLSCEQNLNHDAMYWYRQDPGQGLRLIYYSQIVNDFQKGDIAEGYSVSREKKESFPLTVTSAQKNPTAFYLCASSIVGLAGGYNEQFFGPGTRLTVL.

CDR3 loop: CASSFSPPYNEQFF. For the CDR3, the DNA is TGTGCCAGCAGCTTTTCCCCACCCTACAATGAGCAGTTCTTC. The genes are TRBV7-9 and TRBJ2-1; D gene unclear. This CDR3 has 14 residues. The V gene's germline CDR1 is SEHNR and CDR2 FQNEAQ (reference sequence). Trimming took 3 bases from V and 2 from J, leaving 8 bases between them.

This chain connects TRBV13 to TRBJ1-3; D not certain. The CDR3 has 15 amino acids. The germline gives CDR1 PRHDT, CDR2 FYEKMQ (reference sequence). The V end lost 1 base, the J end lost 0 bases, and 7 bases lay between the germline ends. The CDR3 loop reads CASSLAGRSGNTIYF. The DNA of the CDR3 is TGTGCCAGCAGCTTAGCGGGTCGCTCTGGAAACACCATATATTTT.

As DNA, the CDR3 is TGCGCCAGCAGCTATCGACAGCAAGATAGCAATCAGCCCCAGCATTTT. It specifies CASSYRQQDSNQPQHF. This sequence joins TRBV4-1 and TRBJ1-5; D might be TRBD1 (5 bases). The germline V gene has CDR1 MGHRA and CDR2 YSYEKL. Trimming shortened V by 5 bases and J by 0 bases, and 14 bases separated the two germline ends. CDR3 length: 16 amino acids.

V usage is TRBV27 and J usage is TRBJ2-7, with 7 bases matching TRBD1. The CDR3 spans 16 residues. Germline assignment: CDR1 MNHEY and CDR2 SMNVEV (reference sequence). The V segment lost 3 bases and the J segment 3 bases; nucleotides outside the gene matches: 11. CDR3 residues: CASSFATGTVHYEQYF. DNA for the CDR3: TGTGCCAGCAGTTTCGCTACCGGGACAGTACACTACGAGCAGTACTTC.

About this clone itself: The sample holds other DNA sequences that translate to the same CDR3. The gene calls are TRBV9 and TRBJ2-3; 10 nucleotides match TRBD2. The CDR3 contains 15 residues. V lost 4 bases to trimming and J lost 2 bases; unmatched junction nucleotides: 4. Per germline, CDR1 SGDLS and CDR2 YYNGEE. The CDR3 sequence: CASSSGLADTDTQYF. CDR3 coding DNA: TGTGCCAGCAGCTCAGGACTAGCGGACACAGATACGCAGTATTTT.

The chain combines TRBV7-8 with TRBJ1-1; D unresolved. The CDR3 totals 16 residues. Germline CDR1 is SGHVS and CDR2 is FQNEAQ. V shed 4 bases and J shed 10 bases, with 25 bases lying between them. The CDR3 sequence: CASSSHTEGPNPGAFF. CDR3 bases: TGTGCCAGCAGCTCTCACACTGAGGGCCCTAACCCTGGAGCTTTCTTT. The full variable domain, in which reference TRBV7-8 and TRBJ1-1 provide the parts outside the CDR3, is GAGVSQSPRYKVAKRGQDVALRCDPISGHVSLFWYQQALGQGPEFLTYFQNEAQLDKSGLPSDRFFAERPEGSVSTLKIQRTQQEDSAVYLCASSSHTEGPNPGAFFGQGTRLTVV.

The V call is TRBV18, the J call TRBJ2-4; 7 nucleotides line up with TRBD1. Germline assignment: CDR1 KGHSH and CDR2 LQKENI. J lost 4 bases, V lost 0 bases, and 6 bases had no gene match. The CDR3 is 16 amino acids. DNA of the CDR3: TGTGCCAGCTCACCACCCGGGACAGCTGAAAAAAACATTCAGTACTTC. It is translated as CASSPPGTAEKNIQYF.

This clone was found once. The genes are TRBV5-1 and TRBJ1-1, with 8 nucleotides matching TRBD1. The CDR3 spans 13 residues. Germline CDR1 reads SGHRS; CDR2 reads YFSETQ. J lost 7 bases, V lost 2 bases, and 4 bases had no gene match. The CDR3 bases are TGCGCCAGCAGCTTACCAGGGGGCAGTGAAGCTTTCTTT. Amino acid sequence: CASSLPGGSEAFF.

Here the CDR3 reads CASSAWDLLGETQYF. The CDR3 DNA reads as TGTGCCAGCAGCGCGTGGGACCTCCTGGGTGAGACCCAGTACTTC. The chain carries TRBV9 and TRBJ2-5; D is possibly TRBD1 or TRBD2 (5 bases each). Germline V gene lookup returns CDR1 SGDLS and CDR2 YYNGEE. V gave up 3 bases and J gave up 5 bases, with 17 bases separating them. This CDR3 spans 15 amino acids.

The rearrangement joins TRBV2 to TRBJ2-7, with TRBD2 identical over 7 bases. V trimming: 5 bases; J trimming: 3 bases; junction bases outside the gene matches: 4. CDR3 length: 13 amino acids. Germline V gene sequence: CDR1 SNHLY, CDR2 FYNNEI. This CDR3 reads CASSLAGFYEQYF. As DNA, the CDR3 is TGTGCCAGCAGTTTAGCGGGCTTCTACGAGCAGTACTTC.

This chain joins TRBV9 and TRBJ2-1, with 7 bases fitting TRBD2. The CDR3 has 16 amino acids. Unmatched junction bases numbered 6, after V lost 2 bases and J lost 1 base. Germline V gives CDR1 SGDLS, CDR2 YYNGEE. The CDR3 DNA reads TGTGCCAGCAGCGTCTACCTAGCGGCTTCCTACAATGAGCAGTTCTTC. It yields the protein CASSVYLAASYNEQFF.

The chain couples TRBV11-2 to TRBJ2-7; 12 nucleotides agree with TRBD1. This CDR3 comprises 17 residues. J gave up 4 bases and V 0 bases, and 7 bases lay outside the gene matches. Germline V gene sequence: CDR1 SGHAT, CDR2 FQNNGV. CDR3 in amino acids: CASSLDIGTGGQYEQYF. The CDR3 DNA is TGTGCCAGCAGCTTAGATATCGGGACAGGGGGCCAGTACGAGCAGTACTTC. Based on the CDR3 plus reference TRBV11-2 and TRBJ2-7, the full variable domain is EAGVAQSPRYKIIEKRQSVAFWCNPISGHATLYWYQQILGQGPKLLIQFQNNGVVDDSQLPKDRFSAERLKGVDSTLKIQPAKLEDSAVYLCASSLDIGTGGQYEQYFGPGTRLTVT.

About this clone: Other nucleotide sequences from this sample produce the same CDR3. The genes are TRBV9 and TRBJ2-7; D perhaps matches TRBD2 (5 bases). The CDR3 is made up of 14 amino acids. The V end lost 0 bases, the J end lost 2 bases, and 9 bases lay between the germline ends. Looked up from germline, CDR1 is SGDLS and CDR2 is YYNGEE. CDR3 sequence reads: CASSVGAGTYEQYF. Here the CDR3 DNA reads TGTGCCAGCAGCGTAGGGGCCGGGACCTACGAGCAGTACTTC.

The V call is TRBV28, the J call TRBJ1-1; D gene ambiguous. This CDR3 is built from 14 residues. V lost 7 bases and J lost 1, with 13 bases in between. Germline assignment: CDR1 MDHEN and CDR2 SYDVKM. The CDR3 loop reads CASKRYNQNTEAFF. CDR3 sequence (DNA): TGTGCCAGCAAGAGGTACAATCAGAACACTGAAGCTTTCTTT.

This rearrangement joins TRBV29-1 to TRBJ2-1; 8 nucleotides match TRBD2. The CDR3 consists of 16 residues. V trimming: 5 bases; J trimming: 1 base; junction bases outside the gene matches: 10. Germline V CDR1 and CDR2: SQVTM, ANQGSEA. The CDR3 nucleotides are TGCAGCGTTAACCCCCGGGGCGGGAGGTCCTACAATGAGCAGTTCTTC. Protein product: CSVNPRGGRSYNEQFF.

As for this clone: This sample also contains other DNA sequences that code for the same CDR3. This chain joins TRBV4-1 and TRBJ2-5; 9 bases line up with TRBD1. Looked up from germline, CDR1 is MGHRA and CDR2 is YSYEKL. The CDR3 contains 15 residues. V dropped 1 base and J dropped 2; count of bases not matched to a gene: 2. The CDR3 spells CASSQAGTGQETQYF. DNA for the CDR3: TGCGCCAGCAGCCAAGCCGGGACAGGGCAAGAGACCCAGTACTTC.

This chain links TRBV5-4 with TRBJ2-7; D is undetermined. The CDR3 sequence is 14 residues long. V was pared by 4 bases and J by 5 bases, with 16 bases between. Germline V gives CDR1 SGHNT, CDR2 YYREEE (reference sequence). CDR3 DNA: TGTGCCAGCAGCAAAGGCGAAACCAGCCACGAGCAGTACTTC. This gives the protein CASSKGETSHEQYF.

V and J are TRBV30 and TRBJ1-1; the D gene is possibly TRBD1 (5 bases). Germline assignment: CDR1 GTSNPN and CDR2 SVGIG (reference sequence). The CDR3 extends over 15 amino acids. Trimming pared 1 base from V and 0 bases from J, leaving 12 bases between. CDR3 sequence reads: CAWSGGNEMNTEAFF. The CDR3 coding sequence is TGTGCCTGGAGTGGGGGGAATGAAATGAACACTGAAGCTTTCTTT.

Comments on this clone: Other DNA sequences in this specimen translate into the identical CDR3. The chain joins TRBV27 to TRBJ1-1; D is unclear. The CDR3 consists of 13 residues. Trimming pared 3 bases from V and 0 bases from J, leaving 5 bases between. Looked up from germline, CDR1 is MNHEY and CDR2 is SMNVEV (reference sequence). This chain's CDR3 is CASSFGLNTEAFF. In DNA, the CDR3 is TGTGCCAGCAGTTTTGGTTTGAACACTGAAGCTTTCTTT.

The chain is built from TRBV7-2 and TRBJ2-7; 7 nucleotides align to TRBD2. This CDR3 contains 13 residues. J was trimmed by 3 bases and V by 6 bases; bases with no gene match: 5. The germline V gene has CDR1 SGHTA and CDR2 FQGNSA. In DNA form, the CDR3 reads TGTGCCAGCAGTCCCCGGGAGGTCTACGAGCAGTACTTC. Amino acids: CASSPREVYEQYF.